The rows below give T cell receptor beta chains drawn from one sample of a study of blood T cell repertoires in COVID-19. Generated by immunoSEQ multiplex PCR, the TCRdb table keeps only in-frame clones and is missing some. The table includes approximately 200,000 clones, approximately 90% detected once. Sequencing was performed on peripheral blood. The receptor source for this set is a woman aged 25 to 45 with acute or convalescent COVID-19. The CDR3 runs from the conserved cysteine through the conserved F or W. D genes are given only for firm matches. Part of the rows lack a size; the others show once, few, many or a class for expanded clones.

abundance: -
v_gene: TRBV10-1
j_gene: TRBJ2-3
d_gene: -
CDR3nt: TGCGCCAGCAGTGACCCCTCCAGGGGACAAGATACGCAGTATTTT
CDR3aa: CASSDPSRGQDTQYF

abundance: -
v_gene: TRBV20-1
j_gene: TRBJ2-5
d_gene: TRBD2
CDR3nt: TGCAGCGCGGGGGAGTCGGGGACCCAGTACTTC
CDR3aa: CSAGESGTQYF

abundance: -
v_gene: TRBV27
j_gene: TRBJ2-2
d_gene: TRBD2
CDR3nt: TGTGCCAGCAGCTTTAGCGGGAGCTTCACCGGGGAGCTGTTTTTT
CDR3aa: CASSFSGSFTGELFF

abundance: once
v_gene: TRBV28
j_gene: TRBJ2-1
d_gene: TRBD2
CDR3nt: TGTGCCACCCGACACGGGAGGTTCAACAATGAGCAGTTCTTC
CDR3aa: CATRHGRFNNEQFF

abundance: few
v_gene: TRBV24-1
j_gene: TRBJ2-1
d_gene: -
CDR3nt: TGTGCCACCAGCGGCGCGGCCTCCTACAATGAGCAGTTCTTC
CDR3aa: CATSGAASYNEQFF

abundance: -
v_gene: TRBV14
j_gene: TRBJ2-1
d_gene: TRBD2
CDR3nt: TGTGCCAGCAGCCAATGGACTAGGAATGAGCAGTTCTTC
CDR3aa: CASSQWTRNEQFF

abundance: -
v_gene: TRBV3-1/TRBV3-2
j_gene: TRBJ2-1
d_gene: TRBD2
CDR3nt: TGTGCCAGCAGCCGGGAGGGCAACTCCTACAATGAGCAGTTCTTC
CDR3aa: CASSREGNSYNEQFF

abundance: -
v_gene: TRBV7-2
j_gene: TRBJ2-7
d_gene: TRBD2
CDR3nt: TGTGCCAGCAGTCCGACTAGCGGGAGCTCCTACGAGCAGTACTTC
CDR3aa: CASSPTSGSSYEQYF

abundance: -
v_gene: TRBV5-1
j_gene: TRBJ1-4
d_gene: TRBD1
CDR3nt: TGCGCCAGCAGCTCGGGACAGCGTAATGAAAAACTGTTTTTT
CDR3aa: CASSSGQRNEKLFF

abundance: once
v_gene: TRBV29-1
j_gene: TRBJ2-1
d_gene: -
CDR3nt: TGCAGCGTTGAACGGGAGCCGGGAAATGAGCAGTTCTTC
CDR3aa: CSVEREPGNEQFF

abundance: -
v_gene: TRBV9
j_gene: TRBJ2-5
d_gene: TRBD2
CDR3nt: TGTGCCAGCAGCGTAGATAGCGGGGGGTTAAAAGAGACCCAGTACTTC
CDR3aa: CASSVDSGGLKETQYF

abundance: -
v_gene: TRBV19
j_gene: TRBJ1-2
d_gene: -
CDR3nt: TGTGCCAGTAGTATAGGCGGACTTGCCTATGGCTACACCTTC
CDR3aa: CASSIGGLAYGYTF

abundance: -
v_gene: TRBV10-2
j_gene: TRBJ2-7
d_gene: -
CDR3nt: TGCGCCAGCAGCCTGGGACTCTCCGAGCAGTACTTC
CDR3aa: CASSLGLSEQYF

abundance: -
v_gene: TRBV27
j_gene: TRBJ2-3
d_gene: -
CDR3nt: TGTGCCAGCAGTTTATCGAGCGGTTTCCACACAGATACGCAGTATTTT
CDR3aa: CASSLSSGFHTDTQYF

abundance: -
v_gene: TRBV6-2/TRBV6-3
j_gene: TRBJ2-7
d_gene: -
CDR3nt: TGTGCCAGCAGTTACGCCCGCGCCTACGAGCAGTACTTC
CDR3aa: CASSYARAYEQYF

abundance: -
v_gene: TRBV11-1
j_gene: TRBJ2-1
d_gene: -
CDR3nt: TGTGCCAGCAGCCCCCGCGTAGCGCCAGCCAATGAGCAGTTCTTC
CDR3aa: CASSPRVAPANEQFF

abundance: once
v_gene: TRBV18
j_gene: TRBJ2-7
d_gene: -
CDR3nt: TGTGCCAGCTCACCGGCCGAGAGGAGCTCCTACGAGCAGTACTTC
CDR3aa: CASSPAERSSYEQYF

abundance: -
v_gene: TRBV28
j_gene: TRBJ1-2
d_gene: TRBD1
CDR3nt: TGTGCCAGCAGTTCGACGGGACAGGGGCCCCGTAACTATGGCTACACCTTC
CDR3aa: CASSSTGQGPRNYGYTF

abundance: -
v_gene: TRBV3-1/TRBV3-2
j_gene: TRBJ2-7
d_gene: -
CDR3nt: TGTGCCAGCAGCCAAGATCCGCGGGGCTTCTCCTACGAGCAGTACTTC
CDR3aa: CASSQDPRGFSYEQYF

abundance: -
v_gene: TRBV24-1
j_gene: TRBJ2-2
d_gene: -
CDR3nt: TGTGCCACCAGTCCGCGTCGACAGCGCTCGAACACCGGGGAGCTGTTTTTT
CDR3aa: CATSPRRQRSNTGELFF